A single sample gave rise to the 20 T cell receptor beta chains below, sequenced in a study of identical twins. TCRdb re-called the 5' RACE reads with MiXCR, one entry per CDR3 protein. The data contain hundreds of thousands of distinct CDR3 sequences, about 12% of them singletons. This same sample was also taken into another study, of yellow fever vaccine responses in identical twins.

Material for sequencing was CD8+ T cells sorted from blood. The source is a woman in her late teens or twenties in good health.

This clonotype was found a few times. This chain uses TRBV6-1 with TRBJ2-3; TRBD1 agrees at 7 bases. Germline CDR1 MNHNS, CDR2 SASEGT. This CDR3 has 17 amino acids. Trimming removed 6 bases from V and 0 bases from J; junction bases left unmatched: 12. This CDR3 reads CASSPSPTGLSTDTQYF. The CDR3, as DNA: TGTGCCAGCAGCCCCTCCCCGACAGGGCTGAGCACAGATACGCAGTATTTT.

This clonotype was counted only a few times. The chain links TRBV12-3 or TRBV12-4 to TRBJ2-5; 10 bases line up with TRBD2. V lost 3 bases to trimming and J lost 4 bases; unmatched junction nucleotides: 5. The CDR3 runs 15 residues. CDR3 in amino acids: CASSFSSGSGETQYF. In DNA form, the CDR3 reads TGTGCCAGCAGTTTTTCTAGCGGGAGTGGAGAGACCCAGTACTTC.

The V gene is TRBV6-2 or TRBV6-3, the J gene TRBJ2-2; TRBD2 matches 8 bases. After removal of 5 bases from V and 6 bases from J, the junction contained 5 bases not matched to a gene. This CDR3 has 14 amino acids. Germline values: CDR1 MNHEY, CDR2 SVGEGT. The CDR3 protein is CASSPGAGAGELFF. The CDR3 DNA reads TGTGCCAGCAGTCCTGGAGCGGGAGCCGGGGAGCTGTTTTTT.

This clonotype was detected only a few times. The chain joins TRBV28 to TRBJ1-1; D possibly corresponds to TRBD1 (6 bases). Trimming took 3 bases from V and 0 from J, leaving 14 bases between them. Germline assignment: CDR1 MDHEN and CDR2 SYDVKM. The CDR3 covers 16 residues. The CDR3 DNA reads as TGTGCCAGCAGTTTTAATCTAGGACAGATGAACACTGAAGCTTTCTTT. The encoded protein is CASSFNLGQMNTEAFF.

This chain uses TRBV27 with TRBJ2-1; 11 nucleotides line up with TRBD2. Trimming at V came to 7 bases and at J to 6 bases, leaving 8 bases not matched to a gene. Germline V gene lookup returns CDR1 MNHEY and CDR2 SMNVEV (reference sequence). This CDR3 comprises 15 residues. The CDR3 reads CASTALAGGLNEQFF. CDR3 DNA sequence: TGTGCCAGCACCGCTCTAGCGGGGGGCCTCAATGAGCAGTTCTTC.

The chain joins TRBV20-1 to TRBJ2-7; either TRBD1 or TRBD2 may supply D (5 bases each). From germline, CDR1 is DFQATT and CDR2 SNEGSKA (reference sequence). V lost 0 bases and J lost 0, with 18 bases in between. CDR3 length: 17 amino acids. The CDR3 region has the DNA TGCAGTGCTAGAGATCTCCTGGGACCTGGGGCCTCCTACGAGCAGTACGTC. It is translated as CSARDLLGPGASYEQYV.

The chain recombines TRBV28 with TRBJ2-7; D might be TRBD1 (5 bases). This CDR3 has 13 amino acids. V was trimmed by 3 bases and J by 7 bases, leaving 13 bases between them. The germline CDR1 and CDR2 sequences are MDHEN and SYDVKM. This CDR3 reads CASSFRAVGEQYV. CDR3 nucleotide sequence: TGTGCCAGCAGTTTCAGGGCAGTCGGGGAGCAGTACGTC.

This clonotype was seen at least ten times. This chain connects TRBV12-3 or TRBV12-4 to TRBJ1-4; no definite D call. The length of the CDR3 is 11 residues. Between the trimmed V and J ends, which lost 6 bases and 12 bases, there was a span of 11 bases. The CDR3 region is CASSLSEELFF. The CDR3, as DNA: TGTGCCAGCAGCCTGAGCGAAGAACTGTTTTTT.

A few counts support this clonotype. The chain recombines TRBV11-2 with TRBJ2-7; D is undetermined. The length of the CDR3 is 14 residues. Germline assignment: CDR1 SGHAT and CDR2 FQNNGV. V was trimmed by 1 base and J by 4 bases, leaving 11 bases between them. CDR3 amino acids: CASSLGLRTYEQYV. CDR3 DNA sequence: TGTGCCAGCAGCTTAGGCCTAAGAACTTACGAGCAGTACGTC.

As for this clonotype: This may be a read error: a much more frequent sequence differs by one nucleotide. The chain couples TRBV2 to TRBJ2-1; D is undetermined. Germline CDR1 is SNHLY and CDR2 is FYNNEI. The CDR3 covers 14 residues. The ends were cut back, 3 bases at V and 0 bases at J, with 6 bases in the middle. The CDR3: CASSEDSSYNEQFF. As DNA, the CDR3 is TGTGCCAGCAGTGAGGATAGCTCCTACAATGAGCAGTTCTTC. The full variable domain, completed using reference TRBV2 and TRBJ2-1, is EPEVTQTPSHQVTQMGQEVILRCVPISNHLYFYWYRQILGQKVEFLVSFYNNEISEKSEIFDDQFSVERPDGSNFTLKIRSTKLEDSAMYFCASSEDSSYNEQFFGPGTRLTVL.

This clonotype was seen a few times. This chain uses TRBV14 with TRBJ2-3, with D maybe TRBD1 (6 bases). The germline gives CDR1 SGHDN, CDR2 FVKESK. Trimming stripped 4 bases from V and 4 bases from J, with 12 bases between. This CDR3 has 14 residues. The CDR3 sequence: CASSLRQAPDTQYF. CDR3 sequence (DNA): TGTGCCAGCAGCCTAAGACAGGCTCCAGATACGCAGTATTTT.

This clonotype was seen a handful of times. The genes are TRBV7-6 and TRBJ2-3; 7 bases line up with TRBD1. The CDR3 is made up of 14 amino acids. Germline lookup yields CDR1 SGHVS and CDR2 FNYEAQ. After removal of 2 bases from V and 4 bases from J, the junction contained 3 bases not matched to a gene. The CDR3 DNA reads TGTGCCAGCAGCTTAACAGGGGTTGCAGATACGCAGTATTTT. This gives the protein CASSLTGVADTQYF.

This clonotype was picked up a small number of times. The chain combines TRBV4-1 with TRBJ2-3; 8 positions match TRBD2. This CDR3 is 15 amino acids long. V lost 1 base to trimming and J lost 2 bases; unmatched junction nucleotides: 2. CDR1 and CDR2 (germline): MGHRA, YSYEKL. This CDR3 is CASSQGSGNTDTQYF. The CDR3, as DNA: TGCGCCAGCAGCCAAGGTAGCGGGAACACAGATACGCAGTATTTT.

Only a few counts were recorded for this clonotype. The chain carries TRBV19 and TRBJ2-7; D may correspond to TRBD1 or TRBD2 (5 bases each). Germline lookup yields CDR1 LNHDA and CDR2 SQIVND (reference sequence). V lost 6 bases to trimming and J lost 4 bases, with 19 bases between them. This CDR3 has 15 amino acids. The CDR3 DNA reads TGTGCCAGTAGGCCAAGCCGGGACGCCGTATACGAGCAGTACTTC. Its translation: CASRPSRDAVYEQYF.

The sample holds a few counts of this clonotype. Written as DNA, the CDR3 is TGTGCCAGCAGCGTCCAGACTGAAGCTTTCTTT. The encoded protein is CASSVQTEAFF. The genes are TRBV9 and TRBJ1-1; the D is unclear. CDR3 length: 11 amino acids. Trimming removed 2 bases from V and 5 bases from J, with 4 bases in between. Germline V lookup: CDR1 SGDLS, CDR2 YYNGEE.

The rearrangement uses TRBV6-1 and TRBJ1-4; 9 bases agree with TRBD1. The CDR3 length is 16 residues. Germline trimming cut 3 bases from V and 8 bases from J; bases unmatched to any gene: 10. Per germline, CDR1 MNHNS and CDR2 SASEGT. For the CDR3, the DNA is TGTGCCAGCAGTGACGGTGGGGGACAGGGAAAAGAAAAACTGTTTTTT. Its protein is CASSDGGGQGKEKLFF.

This sequence joins TRBV10-2 and TRBJ1-3; D remains ambiguous. CDR3 length equals 11 residues. Germline V gene data show CDR1 as WSHSY and CDR2 as SAAADI. V was clipped by 3 bases and J by 10 bases, with 7 bases between them. As DNA, the CDR3 is TGCGCCAGCAGTGACTCACCGACCATATATTTT. Translated: CASSDSPTIYF.

With regard to this clonotype: The junction differs from germline at one of its ends, possibly a read error. The chain carries TRBV27 and TRBJ2-5; TRBD1 aligns across 8 bases. The CDR3 has 16 amino acids. From germline, CDR1 is MNHEY and CDR2 SMNVEV (reference sequence). For the CDR3, the DNA is TGTGCCAGCAGTTTGTATACGGGACAGGCCCAAGAGACCGAGTACTTC. Its translation: CASSLYTGQAQETEYF.

The chain is built from TRBV12-3 or TRBV12-4 and TRBJ2-2; the match to TRBD1 covers 10 bases. Trimming at V came to 8 bases and at J to 3 bases, leaving 12 bases not matched to a gene. The CDR3 sequence is 17 residues long. DNA of the CDR3: TGTGCCAGCCTGCCTACGGGACAGGGGTTAGACACCGGGGAGCTGTTTTTT. This translates into CASLPTGQGLDTGELFF.

This clonotype has only a few counts. This chain joins TRBV4-2 and TRBJ2-7; D call uncertain. Germline V lookup: CDR1 LGHNA, CDR2 YNFKEQ. V shed 0 bases and J shed 6 bases, with 15 bases lying between them. The CDR3 runs 15 residues. CDR3 region: CASSQDYLLIGEQYF. CDR3 DNA sequence: TGTGCCAGCAGCCAAGATTACTTACTAATCGGCGAGCAGTACTTC.